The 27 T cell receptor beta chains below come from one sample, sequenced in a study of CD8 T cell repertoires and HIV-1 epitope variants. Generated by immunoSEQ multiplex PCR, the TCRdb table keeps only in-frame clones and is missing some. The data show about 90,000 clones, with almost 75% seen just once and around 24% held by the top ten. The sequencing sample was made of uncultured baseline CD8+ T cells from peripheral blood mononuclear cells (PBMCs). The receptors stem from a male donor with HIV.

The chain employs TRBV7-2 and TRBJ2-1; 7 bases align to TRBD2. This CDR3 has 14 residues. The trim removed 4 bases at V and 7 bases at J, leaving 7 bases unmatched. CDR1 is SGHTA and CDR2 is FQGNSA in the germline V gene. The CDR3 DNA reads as TGTGCCAGCAGCTCTCCGACTAGCAGGAATGAGCAGTTCTTC. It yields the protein CASSSPTSRNEQFF.

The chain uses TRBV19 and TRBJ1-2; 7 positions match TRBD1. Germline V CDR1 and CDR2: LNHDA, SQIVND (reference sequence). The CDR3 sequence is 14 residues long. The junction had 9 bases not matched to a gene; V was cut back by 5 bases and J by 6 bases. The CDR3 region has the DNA TGTGCCAGTAGTCGCTCCGACAGGGATCATGGCTACACCTTC. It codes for CASSRSDRDHGYTF.

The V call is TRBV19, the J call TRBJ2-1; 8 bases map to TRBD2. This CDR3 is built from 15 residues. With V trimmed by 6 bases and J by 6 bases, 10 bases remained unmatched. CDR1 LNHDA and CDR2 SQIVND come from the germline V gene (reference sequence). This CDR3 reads CASRGGTSLSNEQFF. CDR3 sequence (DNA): TGTGCCAGTAGAGGAGGGACTAGTCTAAGCAATGAGCAGTTCTTC.

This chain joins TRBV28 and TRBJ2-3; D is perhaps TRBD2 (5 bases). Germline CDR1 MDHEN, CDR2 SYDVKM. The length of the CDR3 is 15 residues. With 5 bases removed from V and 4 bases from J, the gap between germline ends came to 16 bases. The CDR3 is CASSPLGVGSDTQYF. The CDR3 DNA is TGTGCCAGCAGTCCCCTCGGGGTGGGCTCAGATACGCAGTATTTT.

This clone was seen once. CDR3: CASSSLAGVRNEQFF. Here the CDR3 DNA reads TGTGCCAGCAGCTCTCTAGCGGGAGTTCGCAATGAGCAGTTCTTC. V and J are TRBV27 and TRBJ2-1; 10 bases map to TRBD2. The CDR3 extends over 15 amino acids. Germline CDR1 and CDR2: MNHEY and SMNVEV (reference sequence). V lost 6 bases to trimming and J lost 6 bases; unmatched junction nucleotides: 8.

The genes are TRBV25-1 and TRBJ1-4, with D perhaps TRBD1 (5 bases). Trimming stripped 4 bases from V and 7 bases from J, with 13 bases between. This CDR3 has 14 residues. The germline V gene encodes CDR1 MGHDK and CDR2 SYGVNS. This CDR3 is CASSVKGQGEKLFF. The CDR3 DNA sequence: TGTGCCAGCAGTGTCAAGGGGCAAGGTGAAAAACTGTTTTTT.

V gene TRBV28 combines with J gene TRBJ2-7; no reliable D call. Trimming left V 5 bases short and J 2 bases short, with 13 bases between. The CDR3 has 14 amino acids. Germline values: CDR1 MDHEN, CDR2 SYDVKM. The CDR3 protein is CASSPRTVAYEQYF. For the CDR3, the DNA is TGTGCCAGCAGTCCCCGGACCGTTGCCTACGAGCAGTACTTC.

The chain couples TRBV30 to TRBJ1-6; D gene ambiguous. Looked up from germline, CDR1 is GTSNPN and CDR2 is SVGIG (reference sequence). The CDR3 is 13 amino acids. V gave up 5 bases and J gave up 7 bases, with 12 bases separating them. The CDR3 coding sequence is TGTGCCTGGGCTCCGGCTCGAAATTCACCCCTCCACTTT. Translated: CAWAPARNSPLHF.

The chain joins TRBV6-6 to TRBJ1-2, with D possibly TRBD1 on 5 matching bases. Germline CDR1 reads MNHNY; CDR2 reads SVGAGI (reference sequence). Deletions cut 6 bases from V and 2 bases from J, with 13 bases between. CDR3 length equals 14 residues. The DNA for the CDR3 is TGTGCCAGCAGCCCCGGCGGGGGAAACTATGGCTACACCTTC. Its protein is CASSPGGGNYGYTF.

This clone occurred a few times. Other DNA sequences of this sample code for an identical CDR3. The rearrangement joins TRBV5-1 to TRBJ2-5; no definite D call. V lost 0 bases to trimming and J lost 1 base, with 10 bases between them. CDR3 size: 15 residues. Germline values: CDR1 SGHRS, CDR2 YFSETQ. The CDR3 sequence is CASSLDAGPQETQYF. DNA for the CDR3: TGCGCCAGCAGCTTGGACGCCGGCCCCCAAGAGACCCAGTACTTC.

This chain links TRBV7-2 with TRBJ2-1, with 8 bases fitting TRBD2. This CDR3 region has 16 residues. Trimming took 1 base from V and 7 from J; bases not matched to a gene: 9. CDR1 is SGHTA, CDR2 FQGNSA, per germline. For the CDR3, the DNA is TGTGCCAGCAGCTTAGTTGGGCGGGGGGCGAGGAATGAGCAGTTCTTC. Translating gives CASSLVGRGARNEQFF.

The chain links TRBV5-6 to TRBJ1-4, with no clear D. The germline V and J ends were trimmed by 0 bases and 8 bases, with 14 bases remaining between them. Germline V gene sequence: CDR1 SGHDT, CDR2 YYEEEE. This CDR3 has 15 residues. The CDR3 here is CASSLGTFDGEKLFF. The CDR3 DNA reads TGTGCCAGCAGCTTGGGGACCTTCGACGGCGAAAAACTGTTTTTT.

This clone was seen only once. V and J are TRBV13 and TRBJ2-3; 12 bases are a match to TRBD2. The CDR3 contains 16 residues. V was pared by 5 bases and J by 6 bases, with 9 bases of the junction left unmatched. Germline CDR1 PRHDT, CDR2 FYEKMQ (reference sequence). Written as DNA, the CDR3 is TGTGCCAGCAGCCCCACGCTAGCGGGAGGGACTGATACGCAGTATTTT. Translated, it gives CASSPTLAGGTDTQYF. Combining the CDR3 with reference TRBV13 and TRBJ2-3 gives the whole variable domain AAGVIQSPRHLIKEKRETATLKCYPIPRHDTVYWYQQGPGQDPQFLISFYEKMQSDKGSIPDRFSAQQFSDYHSELNMSSLELGDSALYFCASSPTLAGGTDTQYFGPGTRLTVL.

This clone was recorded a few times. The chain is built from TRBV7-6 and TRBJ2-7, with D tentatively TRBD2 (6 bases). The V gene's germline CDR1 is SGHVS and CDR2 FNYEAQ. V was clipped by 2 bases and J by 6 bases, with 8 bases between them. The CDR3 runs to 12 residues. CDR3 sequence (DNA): TGTGCCAGCAGCTTACGAGCGGGCGAGCAGTACTTC. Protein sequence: CASSLRAGEQYF.

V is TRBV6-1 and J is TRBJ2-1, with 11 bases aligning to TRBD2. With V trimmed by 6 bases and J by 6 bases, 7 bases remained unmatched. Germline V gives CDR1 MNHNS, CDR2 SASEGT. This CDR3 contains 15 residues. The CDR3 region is CASSTSGSYGNEQFF. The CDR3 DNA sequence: TGTGCCAGCAGCACTAGCGGGAGTTACGGCAATGAGCAGTTCTTC.

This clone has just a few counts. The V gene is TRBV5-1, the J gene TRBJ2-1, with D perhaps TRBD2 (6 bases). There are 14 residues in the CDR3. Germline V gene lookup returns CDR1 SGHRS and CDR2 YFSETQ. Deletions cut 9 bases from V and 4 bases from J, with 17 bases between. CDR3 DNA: TGCGCCACGTCCGAGGGACTGCCGTACAATGAGCAGTTCTTC. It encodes CATSEGLPYNEQFF.

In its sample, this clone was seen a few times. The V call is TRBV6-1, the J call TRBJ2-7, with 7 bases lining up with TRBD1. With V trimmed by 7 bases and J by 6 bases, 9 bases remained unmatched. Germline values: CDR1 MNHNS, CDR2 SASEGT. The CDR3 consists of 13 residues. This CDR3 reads CASTSVTGSEQYF. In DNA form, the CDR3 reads TGTGCCAGCACCTCCGTGACAGGGAGCGAGCAGTACTTC.

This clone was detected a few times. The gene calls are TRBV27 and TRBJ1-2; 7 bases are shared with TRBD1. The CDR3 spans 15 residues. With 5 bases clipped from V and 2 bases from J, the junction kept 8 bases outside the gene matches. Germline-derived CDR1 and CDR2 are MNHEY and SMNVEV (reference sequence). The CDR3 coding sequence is TGTGCCAGCAGTCTCTCCAGGGGGTGGAACTATGGCTACACCTTC. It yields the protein CASSLSRGWNYGYTF.

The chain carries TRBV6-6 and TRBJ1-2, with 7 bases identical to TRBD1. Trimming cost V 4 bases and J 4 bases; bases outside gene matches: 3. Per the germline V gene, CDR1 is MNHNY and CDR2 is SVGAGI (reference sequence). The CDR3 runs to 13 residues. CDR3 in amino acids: CASSSDRFYGYTF. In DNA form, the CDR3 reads TGTGCCAGCAGTTCGGACAGGTTCTATGGCTACACCTTC.

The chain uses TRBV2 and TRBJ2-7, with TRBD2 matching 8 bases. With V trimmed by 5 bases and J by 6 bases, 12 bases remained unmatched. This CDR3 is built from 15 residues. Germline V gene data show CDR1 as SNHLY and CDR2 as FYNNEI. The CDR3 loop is CASSLPGGRGSEQYF. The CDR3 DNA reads TGTGCCAGCAGTCTTCCGGGAGGGCGGGGGTCCGAGCAGTACTTC.

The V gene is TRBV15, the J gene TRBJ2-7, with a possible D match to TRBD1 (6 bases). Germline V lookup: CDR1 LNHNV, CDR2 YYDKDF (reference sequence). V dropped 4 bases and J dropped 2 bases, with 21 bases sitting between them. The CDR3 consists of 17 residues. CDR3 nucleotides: TGTGCCACCAGCATACCCACTACAGGCCGGACAGCCTACGAGCAGTACTTC. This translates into CATSIPTTGRTAYEQYF.

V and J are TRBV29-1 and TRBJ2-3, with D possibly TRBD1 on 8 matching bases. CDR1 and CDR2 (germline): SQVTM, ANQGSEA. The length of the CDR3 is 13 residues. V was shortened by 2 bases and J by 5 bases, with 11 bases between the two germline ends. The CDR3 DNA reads TGCAGCGTTGAAACAGGGGGGGTAGATACGCAGTATTTT. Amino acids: CSVETGGVDTQYF.

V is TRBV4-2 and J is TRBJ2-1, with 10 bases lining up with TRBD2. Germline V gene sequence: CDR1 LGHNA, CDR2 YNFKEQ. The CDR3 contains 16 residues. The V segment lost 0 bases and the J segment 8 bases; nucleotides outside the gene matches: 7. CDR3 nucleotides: TGTGCCAGCAGCCAAGATTCGCTTAGCGGGGGGTATGAGCAGTTCTTC. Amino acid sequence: CASSQDSLSGGYEQFF.

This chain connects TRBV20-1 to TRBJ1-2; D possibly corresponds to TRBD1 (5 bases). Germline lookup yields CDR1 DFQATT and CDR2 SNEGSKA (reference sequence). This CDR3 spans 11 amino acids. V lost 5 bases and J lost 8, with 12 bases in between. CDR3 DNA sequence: TGCAGTGCTGCCGGGACGGTCGGCTACACCTTC. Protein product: CSAAGTVGYTF.

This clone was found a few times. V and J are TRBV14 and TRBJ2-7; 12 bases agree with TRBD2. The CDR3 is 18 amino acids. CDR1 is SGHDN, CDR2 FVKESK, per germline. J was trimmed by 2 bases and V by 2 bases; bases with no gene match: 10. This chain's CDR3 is CASSQTPLAGGTTYEQYF. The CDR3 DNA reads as TGTGCCAGCAGCCAAACCCCCCTAGCGGGGGGGACCACCTACGAGCAGTACTTC. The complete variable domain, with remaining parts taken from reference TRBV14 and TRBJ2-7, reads EAGVTQFPSHSVIEKGQTVTLRCDPISGHDNLYWYRRVMGKEIKFLLHFVKESKQDESGMPNNRFLAERTGGTYSTLKVQPAELEDSGVYFCASSQTPLAGGTTYEQYFGPGTRLTVT.

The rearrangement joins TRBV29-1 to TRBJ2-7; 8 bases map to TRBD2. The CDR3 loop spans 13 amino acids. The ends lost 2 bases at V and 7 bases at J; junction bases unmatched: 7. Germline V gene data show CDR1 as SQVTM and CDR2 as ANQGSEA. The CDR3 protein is CSVEPAGVREQYF. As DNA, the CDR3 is TGCAGCGTTGAACCAGCGGGAGTGAGGGAGCAGTACTTC.

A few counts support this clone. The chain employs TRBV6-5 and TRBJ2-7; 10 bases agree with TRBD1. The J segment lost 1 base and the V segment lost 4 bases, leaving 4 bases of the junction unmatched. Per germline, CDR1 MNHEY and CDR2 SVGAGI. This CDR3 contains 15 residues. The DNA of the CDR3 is TGTGCCAGCAGTTCGGACAGGGGGATATCCTACGAGCAGTACTTC. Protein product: CASSSDRGISYEQYF.